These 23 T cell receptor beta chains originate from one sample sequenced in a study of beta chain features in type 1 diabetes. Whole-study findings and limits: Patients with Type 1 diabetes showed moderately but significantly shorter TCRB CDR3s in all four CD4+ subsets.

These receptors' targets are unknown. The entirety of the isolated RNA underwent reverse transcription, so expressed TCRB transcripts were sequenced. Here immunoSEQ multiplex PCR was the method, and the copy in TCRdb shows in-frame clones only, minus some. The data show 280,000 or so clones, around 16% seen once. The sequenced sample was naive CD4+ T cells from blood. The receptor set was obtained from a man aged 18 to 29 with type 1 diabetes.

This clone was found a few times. CDR3 bases: TGTGCCAGCAGCTTGGGCGGGGTCCTCTGGCAGCCCCAGCATTTT. This translates into CASSLGGVLWQPQHF. The V call is TRBV5-6, the J call TRBJ1-5; D gene uncertain. CDR3 length: 15 amino acids. Germline lookup yields CDR1 SGHDT and CDR2 YYEEEE. Trimming shortened V by 0 bases and J by 7 bases, and 14 bases separated the two germline ends.

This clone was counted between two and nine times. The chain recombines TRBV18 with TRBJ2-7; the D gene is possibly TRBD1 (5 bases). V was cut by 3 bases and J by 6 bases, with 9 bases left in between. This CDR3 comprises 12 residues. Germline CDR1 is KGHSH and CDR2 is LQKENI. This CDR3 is CASSPRVGEQYF. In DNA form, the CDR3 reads TGTGCCAGCTCACCCAGGGTTGGCGAGCAGTACTTC.

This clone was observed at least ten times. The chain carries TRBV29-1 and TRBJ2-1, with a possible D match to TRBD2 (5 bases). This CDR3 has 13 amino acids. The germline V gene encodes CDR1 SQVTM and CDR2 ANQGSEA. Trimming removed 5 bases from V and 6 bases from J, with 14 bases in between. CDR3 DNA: TGCAGCGTTCTAGCAAGCTTCATCAATGAGCAGTTCTTC. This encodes CSVLASFINEQFF.

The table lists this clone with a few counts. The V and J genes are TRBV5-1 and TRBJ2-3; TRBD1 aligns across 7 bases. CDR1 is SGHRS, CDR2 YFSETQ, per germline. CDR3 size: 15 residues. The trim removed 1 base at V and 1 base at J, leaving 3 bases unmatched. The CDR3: CASSLNRGGTDTQYF. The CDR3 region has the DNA TGCGCCAGCAGCTTGAACAGGGGTGGCACAGATACGCAGTATTTT.

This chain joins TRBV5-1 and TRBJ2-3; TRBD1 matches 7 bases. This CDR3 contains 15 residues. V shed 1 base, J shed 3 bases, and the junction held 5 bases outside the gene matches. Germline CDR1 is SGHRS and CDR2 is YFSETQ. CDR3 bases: TGCGCCAGCAGCTTGACTCAGGGGGTAACAGATACGCAGTATTTT. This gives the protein CASSLTQGVTDTQYF.

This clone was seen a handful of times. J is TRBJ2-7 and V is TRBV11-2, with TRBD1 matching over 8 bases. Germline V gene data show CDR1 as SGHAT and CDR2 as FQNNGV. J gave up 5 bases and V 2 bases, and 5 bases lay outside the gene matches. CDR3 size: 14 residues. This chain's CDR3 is CASSLQGALHEQYF. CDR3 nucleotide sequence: TGTGCCAGCAGCTTACAGGGGGCCCTCCACGAGCAGTACTTC.

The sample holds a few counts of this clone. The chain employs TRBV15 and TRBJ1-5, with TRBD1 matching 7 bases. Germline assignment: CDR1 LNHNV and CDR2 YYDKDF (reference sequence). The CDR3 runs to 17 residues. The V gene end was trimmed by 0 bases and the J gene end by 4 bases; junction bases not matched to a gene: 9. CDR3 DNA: TGTGCCACCAGCAGAGATAGGGGGCCCTCGGGTAATCAGCCCCAGCATTTT. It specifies CATSRDRGPSGNQPQHF.

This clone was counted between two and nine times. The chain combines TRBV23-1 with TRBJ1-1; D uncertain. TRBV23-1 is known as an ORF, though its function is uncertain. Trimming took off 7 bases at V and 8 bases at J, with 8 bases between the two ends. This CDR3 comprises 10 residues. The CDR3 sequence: CASKRAEAFF. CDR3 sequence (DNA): TGCGCCAGCAAAAGAGCCGAAGCTTTCTTT.

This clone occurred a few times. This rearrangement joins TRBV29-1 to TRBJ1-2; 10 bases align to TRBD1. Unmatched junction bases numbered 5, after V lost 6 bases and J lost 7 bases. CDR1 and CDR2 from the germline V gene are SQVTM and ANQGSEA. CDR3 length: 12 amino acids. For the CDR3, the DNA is TGCAGCGTCAAAGGACAGGGGGGTGGCTACACCTTC. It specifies CSVKGQGGGYTF. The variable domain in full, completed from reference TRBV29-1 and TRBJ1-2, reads SAVISQKPSRDICQRGTSLTIQCQVDSQVTMMFWYRQQPGQSLTLIATANQGSEATYESGFVIDKFPISRPNLTFSTLTVSNMSPEDSSIYLCSVKGQGGGYTFGSGTRLTVV.

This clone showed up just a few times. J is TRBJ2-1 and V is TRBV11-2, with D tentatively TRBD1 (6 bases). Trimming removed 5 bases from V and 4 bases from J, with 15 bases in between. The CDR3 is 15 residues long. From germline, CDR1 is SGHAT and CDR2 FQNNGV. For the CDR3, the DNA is TGTGCCAGCAGCGAGGACAGCGCACCTTACAATGAGCAGTTCTTC. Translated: CASSEDSAPYNEQFF.

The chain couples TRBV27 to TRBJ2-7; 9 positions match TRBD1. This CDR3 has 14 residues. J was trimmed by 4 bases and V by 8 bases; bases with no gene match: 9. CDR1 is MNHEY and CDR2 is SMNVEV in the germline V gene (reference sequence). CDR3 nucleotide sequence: TGTGCCAGCCTCGAAGGACAGGGGAAATACGAGCAGTACTTC. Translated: CASLEGQGKYEQYF.

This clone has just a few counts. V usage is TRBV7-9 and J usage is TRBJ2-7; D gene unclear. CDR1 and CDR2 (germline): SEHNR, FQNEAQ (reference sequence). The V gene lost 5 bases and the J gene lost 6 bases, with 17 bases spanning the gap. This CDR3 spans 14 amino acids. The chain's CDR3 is CASSIDRVRLEQYF. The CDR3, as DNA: TGTGCCAGCAGCATCGACCGGGTCCGCCTCGAGCAGTACTTC.

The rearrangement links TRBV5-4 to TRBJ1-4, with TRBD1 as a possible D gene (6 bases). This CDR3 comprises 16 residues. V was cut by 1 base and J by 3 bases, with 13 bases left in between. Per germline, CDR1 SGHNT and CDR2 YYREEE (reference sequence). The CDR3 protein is CASSLRYRTANEKLFF. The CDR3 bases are TGTGCCAGCAGCTTGCGGTACAGGACAGCTAATGAAAAACTGTTTTTT.

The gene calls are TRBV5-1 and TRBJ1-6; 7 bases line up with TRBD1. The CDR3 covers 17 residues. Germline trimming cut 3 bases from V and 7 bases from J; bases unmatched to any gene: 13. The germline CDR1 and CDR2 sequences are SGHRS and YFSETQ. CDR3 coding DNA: TGCGCCAGCAGCTCTAAACCAACAGGGGATGCCAATTCACCCCTCCACTTT. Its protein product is CASSSKPTGDANSPLHF.

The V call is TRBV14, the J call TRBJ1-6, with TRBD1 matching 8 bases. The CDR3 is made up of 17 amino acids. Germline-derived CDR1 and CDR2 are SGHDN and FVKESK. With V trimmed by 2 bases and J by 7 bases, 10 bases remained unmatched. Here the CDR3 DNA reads TGTGCCAGCAGCCAAAAAATAACAGGGACAGGAAATTCACCCCTCCACTTT. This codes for CASSQKITGTGNSPLHF.

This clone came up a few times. The CDR3 DNA sequence: TGTGCCAGCAGACTATTAGGTCCTAACTATGGCTACACCTTC. Translated: CASRLLGPNYGYTF. The J gene is TRBJ1-2, the V gene TRBV28, with D hard to call. The CDR3 consists of 14 residues. CDR1 is MDHEN and CDR2 is SYDVKM in the germline V gene. Trimming removed 6 bases at V and 0 bases at J, with 11 bases between.

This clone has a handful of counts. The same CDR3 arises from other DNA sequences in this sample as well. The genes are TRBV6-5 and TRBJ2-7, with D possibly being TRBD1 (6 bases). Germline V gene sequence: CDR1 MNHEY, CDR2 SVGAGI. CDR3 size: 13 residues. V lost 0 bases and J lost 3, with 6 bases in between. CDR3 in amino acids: CASSYSGHYEQYF. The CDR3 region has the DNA TGTGCCAGCAGTTACTCGGGACACTACGAGCAGTACTTC.

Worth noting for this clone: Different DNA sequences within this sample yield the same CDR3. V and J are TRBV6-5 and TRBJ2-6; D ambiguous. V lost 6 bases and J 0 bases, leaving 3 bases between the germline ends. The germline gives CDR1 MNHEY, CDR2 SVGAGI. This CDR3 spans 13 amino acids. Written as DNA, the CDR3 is TGTGCCAGCAGCCTCTCTGGGGCCAACGTCCTGACTTTC. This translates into CASSLSGANVLTF.

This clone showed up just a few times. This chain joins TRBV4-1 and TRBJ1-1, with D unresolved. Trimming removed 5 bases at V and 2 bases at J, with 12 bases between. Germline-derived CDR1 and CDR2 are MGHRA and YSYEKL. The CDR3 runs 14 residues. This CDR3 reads CASSALGKNTEAFF. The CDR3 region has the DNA TGCGCCAGCAGCGCACTCGGGAAAAACACTGAAGCTTTCTTT.

The CDR3 nucleotides are TGCGCCAGCAGCTCCATAGGACTAGCGGGTATCACAGATACGCAGTATTTT. Translation: CASSSIGLAGITDTQYF. V gene TRBV5-1 combines with J gene TRBJ2-3, with TRBD2 matching over 11 bases. CDR3 length: 17 amino acids. Germline V gives CDR1 SGHRS, CDR2 YFSETQ. The junction had 8 bases not matched to a gene; V was cut back by 3 bases and J by 2 bases. Together with reference TRBV5-1 and TRBJ2-3, the CDR3 gives the full variable domain: KAGVTQTPRYLIKTRGQQVTLSCSPISGHRSVSWYQQTPGQGLQFLFEYFSETQRNKGNFPGRFSGRQFSNSRSEMNVSTLELGDSALYLCASSSIGLAGITDTQYFGPGTRLTVL.

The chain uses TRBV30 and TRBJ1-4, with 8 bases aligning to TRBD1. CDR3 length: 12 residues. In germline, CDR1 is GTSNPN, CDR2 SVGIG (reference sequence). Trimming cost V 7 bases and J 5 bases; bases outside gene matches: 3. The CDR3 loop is CASDRANEKLFF. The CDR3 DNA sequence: TGTGCCTCGGACAGGGCAAATGAAAAACTGTTTTTT.

The chain's CDR3 is CASSGQGRGYTF. The CDR3 nucleotides read TGTGCCAGCAGTGGACAGGGCCGGGGCTACACCTTC. V usage is TRBV27 and J usage is TRBJ1-2; 8 bases match TRBD1. Germline V gene sequence: CDR1 MNHEY, CDR2 SMNVEV (reference sequence). CDR3 size: 12 residues. With 5 bases clipped from V and 8 bases from J, the junction kept 4 bases outside the gene matches.

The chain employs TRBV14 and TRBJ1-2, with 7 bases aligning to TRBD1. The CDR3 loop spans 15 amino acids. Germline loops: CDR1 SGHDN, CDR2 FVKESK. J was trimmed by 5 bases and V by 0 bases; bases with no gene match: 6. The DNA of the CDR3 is TGTGCCAGCAGCCAAGATAAGGGGGCGAGGTATGGCTACACCTTC. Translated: CASSQDKGARYGYTF.